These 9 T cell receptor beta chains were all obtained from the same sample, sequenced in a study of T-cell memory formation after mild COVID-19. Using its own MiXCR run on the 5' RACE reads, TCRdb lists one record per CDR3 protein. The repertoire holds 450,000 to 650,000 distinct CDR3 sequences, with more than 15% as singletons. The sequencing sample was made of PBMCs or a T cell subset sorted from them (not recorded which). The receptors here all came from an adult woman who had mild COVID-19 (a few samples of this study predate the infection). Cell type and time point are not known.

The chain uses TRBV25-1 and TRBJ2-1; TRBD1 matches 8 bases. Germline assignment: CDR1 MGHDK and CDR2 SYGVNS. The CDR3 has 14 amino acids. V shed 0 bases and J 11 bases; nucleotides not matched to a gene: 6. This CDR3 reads CASSEYRTGLKQFF. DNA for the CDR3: TGTGCCAGCAGTGAATATAGGACAGGGTTGAAGCAGTTCTTC.

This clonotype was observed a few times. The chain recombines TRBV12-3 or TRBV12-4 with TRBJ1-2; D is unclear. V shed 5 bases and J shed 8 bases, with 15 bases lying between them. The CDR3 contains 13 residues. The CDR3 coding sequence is TGTGCCAGCAGTAGAGACGGAGTAGGCGGCTACACCTTC. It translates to CASSRDGVGGYTF.

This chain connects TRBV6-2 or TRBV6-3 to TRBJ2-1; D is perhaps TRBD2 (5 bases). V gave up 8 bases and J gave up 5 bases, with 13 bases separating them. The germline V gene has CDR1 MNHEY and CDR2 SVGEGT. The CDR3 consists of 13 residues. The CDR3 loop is CASRDPGDNEQFF. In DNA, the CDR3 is TGTGCCAGCCGAGACCCCGGGGACAATGAGCAGTTCTTC.

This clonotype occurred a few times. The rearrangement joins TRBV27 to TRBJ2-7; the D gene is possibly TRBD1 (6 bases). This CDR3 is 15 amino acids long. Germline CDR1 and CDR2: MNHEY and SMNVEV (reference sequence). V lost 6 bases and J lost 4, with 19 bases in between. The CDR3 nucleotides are TGTGCCAGCAGAAGAAAACCGGGACAAAATTACGAGCAGTACTTC. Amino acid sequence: CASRRKPGQNYEQYF.

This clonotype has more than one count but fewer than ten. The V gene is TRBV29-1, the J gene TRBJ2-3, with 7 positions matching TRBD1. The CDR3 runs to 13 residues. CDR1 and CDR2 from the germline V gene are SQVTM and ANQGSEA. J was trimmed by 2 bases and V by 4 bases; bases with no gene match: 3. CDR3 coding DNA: TGCAGCGTTGGACAGGGAACCACAGATACGCAGTATTTT. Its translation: CSVGQGTTDTQYF.

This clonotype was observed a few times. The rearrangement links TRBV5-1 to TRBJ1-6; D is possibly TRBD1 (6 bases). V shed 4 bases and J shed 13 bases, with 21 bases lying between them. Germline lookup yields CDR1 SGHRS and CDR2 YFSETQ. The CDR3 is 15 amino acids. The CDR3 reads CASSAQGASSGPLHF. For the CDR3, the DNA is TGCGCCAGCAGCGCACAGGGCGCCTCCTCGGGGCCCCTCCACTTT.

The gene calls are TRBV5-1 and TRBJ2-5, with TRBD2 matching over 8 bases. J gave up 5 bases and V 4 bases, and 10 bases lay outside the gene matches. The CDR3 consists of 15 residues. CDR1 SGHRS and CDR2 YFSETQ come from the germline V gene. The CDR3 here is CASSLSRGGLETQYF. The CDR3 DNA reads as TGCGCCAGCAGCCTATCTCGGGGGGGCCTGGAGACCCAGTACTTC.

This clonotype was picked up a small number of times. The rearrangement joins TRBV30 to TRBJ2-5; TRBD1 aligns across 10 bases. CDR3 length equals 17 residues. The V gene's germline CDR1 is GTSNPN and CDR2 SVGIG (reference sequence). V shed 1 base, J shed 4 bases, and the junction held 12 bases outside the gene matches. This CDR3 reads CAWSDPSTDRGRETQYF. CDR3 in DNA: TGTGCCTGGAGTGACCCTTCAACGGACAGGGGGAGAGAGACCCAGTACTTC.

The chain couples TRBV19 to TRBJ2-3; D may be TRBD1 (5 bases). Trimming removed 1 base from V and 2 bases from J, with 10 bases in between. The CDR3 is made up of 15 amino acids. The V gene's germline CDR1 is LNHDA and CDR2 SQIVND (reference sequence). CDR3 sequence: CASSIGAGITDTQYF. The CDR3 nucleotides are TGTGCCAGTAGTATAGGGGCAGGGATCACAGATACGCAGTATTTT.